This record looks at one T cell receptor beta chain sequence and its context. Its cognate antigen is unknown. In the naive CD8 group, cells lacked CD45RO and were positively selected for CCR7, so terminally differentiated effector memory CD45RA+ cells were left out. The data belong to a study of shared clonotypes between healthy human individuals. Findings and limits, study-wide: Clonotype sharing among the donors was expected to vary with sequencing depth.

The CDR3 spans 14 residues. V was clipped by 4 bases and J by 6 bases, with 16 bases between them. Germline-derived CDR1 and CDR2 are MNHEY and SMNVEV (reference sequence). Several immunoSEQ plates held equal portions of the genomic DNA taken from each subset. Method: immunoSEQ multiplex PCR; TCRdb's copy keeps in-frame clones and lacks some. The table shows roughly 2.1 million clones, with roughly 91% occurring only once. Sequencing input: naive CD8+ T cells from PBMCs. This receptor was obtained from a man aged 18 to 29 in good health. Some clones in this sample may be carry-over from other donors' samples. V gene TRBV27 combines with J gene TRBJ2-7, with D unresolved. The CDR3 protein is CASSSVNQLGEQYF. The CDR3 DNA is TGTGCCAGCAGTTCGGTGAATCAATTAGGCGAGCAGTACTTC.